The rows below give T cell receptor beta chains drawn from one sample of a study of T-cell memory formation after mild COVID-19. TCRdb analysed the 5' RACE reads with MiXCR anew, one entry per CDR3 protein. The data show fewer than 500,000 distinct CDR3 sequences, with roughly 25% seen just once and 12% held by the top ten. Sequencing was performed on PBMCs or a T cell subset sorted from them (not recorded which). These receptors originate from an adult woman who had mild COVID-19 (a few samples of this study predate the infection). Cell type and time point are not known. Both conserved end residues are part of each CDR3. D genes are given only for firm matches. Some rows mark clone size as missing; the rest say once, few, many or name a class of expanded clone.

CDR3nt: TGTGCCAGCAGTTACCGGGGGGCGCGTGGCTACACCTTC
CDR3aa: CASSYRGARGYTF
d_gene: .
j_gene: TRBJ1-2
v_gene: TRBV6-5
abundance: .

CDR3nt: TGTGCCAGCAGCTTCACAGGAGGAGAAAAACTGTTTTTT
CDR3aa: CASSFTGGEKLFF
d_gene: .
j_gene: TRBJ1-4
v_gene: TRBV7-2
abundance: few

CDR3nt: TGTGCCAGCAGAAAAACAGGGTTTGACTACAATGAGCAGTTCTTC
CDR3aa: CASRKTGFDYNEQFF
d_gene: .
j_gene: TRBJ2-1
v_gene: TRBV7-2
abundance: few

CDR3nt: TGTGCCAGCAGCCAAGATACGGGGACTAGCGGGAGAGGGAATGAGCAGTTCTTC
CDR3aa: CASSQDTGTSGRGNEQFF
d_gene: TRBD2
j_gene: TRBJ2-1
v_gene: TRBV4-2
abundance: .

CDR3nt: TGTGCCAGCAGTGGGTCGGGAACCTTGGGTACGCAGTATTTT
CDR3aa: CASSGSGTLGTQYF
d_gene: .
j_gene: TRBJ2-3
v_gene: TRBV2
abundance: many

CDR3nt: TGTGCCAGCAGTTACTTGGACAGCCTTTACAATGAGCAGTTCTTC
CDR3aa: CASSYLDSLYNEQFF
d_gene: .
j_gene: TRBJ2-1
v_gene: TRBV6-6
abundance: .

CDR3nt: TGTGCCACCAGTGAGGCAGGCTACGAGCAGTACTTC
CDR3aa: CATSEAGYEQYF
d_gene: .
j_gene: TRBJ2-7
v_gene: TRBV24-1
abundance: few

CDR3nt: TGCGCCAGCAGTCCGGGACATGCTAGCACAGATACGCAGTATTTT
CDR3aa: CASSPGHASTDTQYF
d_gene: .
j_gene: TRBJ2-3
v_gene: TRBV5-1
abundance: few

CDR3nt: TGCAGTGCCTCGGGCCCCATTGACGATGAGCAGTTCTTC
CDR3aa: CSASGPIDDEQFF
d_gene: .
j_gene: TRBJ2-1
v_gene: TRBV20-1
abundance: few

CDR3nt: TGTGCCAGCAGCGGATCCGGGACAGGGCGATACGAGCAGTACTTC
CDR3aa: CASSGSGTGRYEQYF
d_gene: TRBD1
j_gene: TRBJ2-7
v_gene: TRBV7-2
abundance: .

CDR3nt: TGTGCCAGCAGTCCCCCGGGACTAGCGGGAGGGCCCGGGGAGCTGTTTTTT
CDR3aa: CASSPPGLAGGPGELFF
d_gene: TRBD2
j_gene: TRBJ2-2
v_gene: TRBV6-5
abundance: .

CDR3nt: TGTGCCAGCAGCACGACTAGCTCACATACCTACGAGCAGTACTTC
CDR3aa: CASSTTSSHTYEQYF
d_gene: TRBD2
j_gene: TRBJ2-7
v_gene: TRBV7-8
abundance: few

CDR3nt: TGTGCCAGCAGTGAAAGGCCAGGGGGCTCTGTAAGTGGCTACACCTTC
CDR3aa: CASSERPGGSVSGYTF
d_gene: TRBD1
j_gene: TRBJ1-2
v_gene: TRBV2
abundance: few

CDR3nt: TGTGCCAGCAGCTTGGTTACAGGGGCGAGCACTGAAGCTTTCTTT
CDR3aa: CASSLVTGASTEAFF
d_gene: TRBD1
j_gene: TRBJ1-1
v_gene: TRBV5-5
abundance: .

CDR3nt: TGTGCCAGCAGCCAAGCGGGGGGAGACTACAATGAGCAGTTCTTC
CDR3aa: CASSQAGGDYNEQFF
d_gene: TRBD2
j_gene: TRBJ2-1
v_gene: TRBV4-2
abundance: .

CDR3nt: TGTGCCTGGGGGACCCATGGCTACACCTTC
CDR3aa: CAWGTHGYTF
d_gene: .
j_gene: TRBJ1-2
v_gene: TRBV30
abundance: few

CDR3nt: TGCAGTGCTAGAAGTGGGACTAGCGGGAGGGTGGATACGCAGTATTTT
CDR3aa: CSARSGTSGRVDTQYF
d_gene: TRBD2
j_gene: TRBJ2-3
v_gene: TRBV20-1
abundance: .

CDR3nt: TGCGCCAGCAGCCGTCTGGGGGGGGGCGCTGATACGCAGTATTTT
CDR3aa: CASSRLGGGADTQYF
d_gene: .
j_gene: TRBJ2-3
v_gene: TRBV5-1
abundance: few

CDR3nt: TGTGCCACCCGCGAACAGGGATGGAATGAGCAGTTCTTC
CDR3aa: CATREQGWNEQFF
d_gene: .
j_gene: TRBJ2-1
v_gene: TRBV10-3
abundance: few

CDR3nt: TGTGCCAGCAGTTTAGGGGATGACCATCAGCCCCAGCATTTT
CDR3aa: CASSLGDDHQPQHF
d_gene: .
j_gene: TRBJ1-5
v_gene: TRBV12-3/TRBV12-4
abundance: few

CDR3nt: TGCGCCAGCAGCTTGGATGGCAGGGGTGGCACTGAAGCTTTCTTT
CDR3aa: CASSLDGRGGTEAFF
d_gene: .
j_gene: TRBJ1-1
v_gene: TRBV5-1
abundance: once

CDR3nt: TGTGCCAGCAGCCTTACTAGCGTTCAAGAGACCCAGTACTTC
CDR3aa: CASSLTSVQETQYF
d_gene: TRBD2
j_gene: TRBJ2-5
v_gene: TRBV9
abundance: many

CDR3nt: TGTGCCAGTCAGGGCCTACCGAACACTGAAGCTTTCTTT
CDR3aa: CASQGLPNTEAFF
d_gene: .
j_gene: TRBJ1-1
v_gene: TRBV6-6
abundance: .

CDR3nt: TGTGCCTGGAGCATCCAGGGAAGCCTCGGGGAGCTGTTTTTT
CDR3aa: CAWSIQGSLGELFF
d_gene: .
j_gene: TRBJ2-2
v_gene: TRBV30
abundance: .

CDR3nt: TGTGCCAGCAGCCAGGGACAGGTCTACGAGCAGTACTTC
CDR3aa: CASSQGQVYEQYF
d_gene: TRBD1
j_gene: TRBJ2-7
v_gene: TRBV5-5
abundance: few

CDR3nt: TGTGCCAGCAGCTCAGGGGGCTATTCCTACGAGCAGTACTTC
CDR3aa: CASSSGGYSYEQYF
d_gene: TRBD1
j_gene: TRBJ2-7
v_gene: TRBV5-6
abundance: .

CDR3nt: TGTGCCAGCCGGGGGTTTTCTAATGAAAAACTGTTTTTT
CDR3aa: CASRGFSNEKLFF
d_gene: .
j_gene: TRBJ1-4
v_gene: TRBV27
abundance: .

CDR3nt: TGTGCCAGCAGCTACTCGCAGGGGAGCACTGAAGCTTTCTTT
CDR3aa: CASSYSQGSTEAFF
d_gene: .
j_gene: TRBJ1-1
v_gene: TRBV7-3
abundance: few

CDR3nt: TGTGCCACCAGTGAGCAAACTAGCGGGGGTAGCACAGATACGCAGTATTTT
CDR3aa: CATSEQTSGGSTDTQYF
d_gene: TRBD2
j_gene: TRBJ2-3
v_gene: TRBV24-1
abundance: few

CDR3nt: TGTGCCAGCAGCTTCCGCGGGGATTTCACAGATACGCAGTATTTT
CDR3aa: CASSFRGDFTDTQYF
d_gene: .
j_gene: TRBJ2-3
v_gene: TRBV6-5
abundance: few

CDR3nt: TGCGCCAGCAGCGAGGACCCCACAGATACGCAGTATTTT
CDR3aa: CASSEDPTDTQYF
d_gene: .
j_gene: TRBJ2-3
v_gene: TRBV5-1
abundance: few